What follows are 5 T cell receptor beta chains derived from one specimen sequenced in a study of blood T cell repertoires in COVID-19. Assay used: immunoSEQ multiplex PCR; TCRdb lists only in-frame clones, some missing. Altogether some 78,000 clones are present, around nine tenths being singletons, with the ten largest covering 4.5% to 6%. The sample consisted of peripheral blood. The receptors were gathered from a man in his fifties with active or convalescent COVID-19.

V gene TRBV6-2 or TRBV6-3 combines with J gene TRBJ2-1; 11 nucleotides align to TRBD1. Germline trimming cut 3 bases from V and 8 bases from J; bases unmatched to any gene: 9. The V gene's germline CDR1 is MNHEY and CDR2 SVGEGT. The CDR3 is 16 residues long. The CDR3 DNA reads as TGTGCCAGCAGTTATTCCCCGGACAGGGGGCGCGATGAGCAGTTCTTC. It translates to CASSYSPDRGRDEQFF.

This clone has more than one count but fewer than ten. The rearrangement links TRBV18 to TRBJ2-3; no clear D gene. The CDR3 is 14 residues long. V was cut by 0 bases and J by 0 bases, with 4 bases left in between. Germline V lookup: CDR1 KGHSH, CDR2 LQKENI. The CDR3 loop reads CASSPPTSTDTQYF. Here the CDR3 DNA reads TGTGCCAGCTCACCACCGACTAGCACAGATACGCAGTATTTT.

V and J are TRBV7-8 and TRBJ2-7; 14 bases map to TRBD2. Looked up from germline, CDR1 is SGHVS and CDR2 is FQNEAQ. The CDR3 length is 16 residues. Trimming removed 5 bases from V and 5 bases from J; junction bases left unmatched: 8. CDR3: CASSLGLAGGFDEQYV. CDR3 nucleotide sequence: TGTGCCAGCAGCCTCGGACTAGCGGGGGGATTTGACGAGCAGTACGTC.

J is TRBJ1-3 and V is TRBV11-2; D is possibly TRBD1 (5 bases). The V end lost 5 bases, the J end lost 0 bases, and 11 bases lay between the germline ends. The CDR3 length is 15 residues. Germline V lookup: CDR1 SGHAT, CDR2 FQNNGV. CDR3 DNA sequence: TGTGCCAGCAGCGTAGGGGCTATCTCTGGAAACACCATATATTTT. Translation gives CASSVGAISGNTIYF.

The chain links TRBV4-3 to TRBJ1-2; D is undetermined. V was clipped by 4 bases and J by 3 bases, with 12 bases between them. In germline, CDR1 is LGHNA, CDR2 YSLEER. The CDR3 contains 14 residues. CDR3 in DNA: TGCGCCAGCAGCCTAGGGCGGGGAGACTATGGCTACACCTTC. This gives the protein CASSLGRGDYGYTF.